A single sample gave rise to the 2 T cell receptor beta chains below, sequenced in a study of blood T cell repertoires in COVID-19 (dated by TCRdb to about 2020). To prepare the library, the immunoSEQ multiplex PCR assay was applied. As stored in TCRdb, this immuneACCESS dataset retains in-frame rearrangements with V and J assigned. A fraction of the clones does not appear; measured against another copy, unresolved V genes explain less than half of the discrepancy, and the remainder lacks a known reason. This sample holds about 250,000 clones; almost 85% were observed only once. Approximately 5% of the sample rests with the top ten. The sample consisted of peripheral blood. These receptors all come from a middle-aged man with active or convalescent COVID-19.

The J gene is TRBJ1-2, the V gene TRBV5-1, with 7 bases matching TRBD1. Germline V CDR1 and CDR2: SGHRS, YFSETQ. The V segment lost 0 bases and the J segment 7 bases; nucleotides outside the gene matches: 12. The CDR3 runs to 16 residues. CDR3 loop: CASSLALPDRSSGYTF. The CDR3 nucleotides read TGCGCCAGCAGCTTGGCCTTACCGGACAGGTCCAGTGGCTACACCTTC.

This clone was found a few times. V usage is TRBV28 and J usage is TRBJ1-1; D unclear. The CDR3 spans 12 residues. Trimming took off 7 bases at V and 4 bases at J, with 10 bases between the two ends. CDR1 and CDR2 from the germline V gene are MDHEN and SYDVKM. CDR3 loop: CASIRGSTEAFF. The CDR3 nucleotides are TGTGCCAGCATTCGGGGTTCCACTGAAGCTTTCTTT.